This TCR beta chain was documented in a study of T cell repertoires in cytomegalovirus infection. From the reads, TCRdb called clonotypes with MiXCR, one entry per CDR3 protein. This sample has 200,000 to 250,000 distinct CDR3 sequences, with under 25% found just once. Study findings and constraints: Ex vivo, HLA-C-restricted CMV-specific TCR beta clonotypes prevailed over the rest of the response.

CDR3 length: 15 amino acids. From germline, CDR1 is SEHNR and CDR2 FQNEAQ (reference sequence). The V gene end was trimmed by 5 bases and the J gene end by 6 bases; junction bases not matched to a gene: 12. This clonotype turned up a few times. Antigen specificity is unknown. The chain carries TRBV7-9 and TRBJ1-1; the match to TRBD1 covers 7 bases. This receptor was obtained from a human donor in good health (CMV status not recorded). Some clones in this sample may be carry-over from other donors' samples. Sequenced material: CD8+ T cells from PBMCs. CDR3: CASSPLTGFGAEAFF. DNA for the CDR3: TGTGCCAGCAGCCCACTGACAGGGTTCGGGGCTGAAGCTTTCTTT. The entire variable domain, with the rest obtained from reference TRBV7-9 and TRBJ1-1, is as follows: DTGVSQNPRHKITKRGQNVTFRCDPISEHNRLYWYRQTLGQGPEFLTYFQNEAQLEKSRLLSDRFSAERPKGSFSTLEIQRTEQGDSAMYLCASSPLTGFGAEAFFGQGTRLTVV.